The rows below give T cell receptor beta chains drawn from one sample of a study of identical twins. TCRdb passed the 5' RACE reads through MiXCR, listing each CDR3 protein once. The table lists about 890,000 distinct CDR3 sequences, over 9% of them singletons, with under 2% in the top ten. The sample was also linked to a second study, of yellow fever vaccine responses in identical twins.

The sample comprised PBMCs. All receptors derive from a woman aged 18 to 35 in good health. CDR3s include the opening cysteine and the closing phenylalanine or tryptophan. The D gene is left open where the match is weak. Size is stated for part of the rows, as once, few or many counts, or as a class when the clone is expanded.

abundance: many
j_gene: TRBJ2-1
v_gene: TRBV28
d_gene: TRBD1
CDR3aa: CASRIQGGSYNEQFF
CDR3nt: TGTGCCAGCAGGATACAGGGGGGATCCTACAATGAGCAGTTCTTC

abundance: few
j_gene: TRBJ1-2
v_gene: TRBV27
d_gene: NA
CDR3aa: CASSLGAKDGYTF
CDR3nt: TGTGCCAGCAGTTTAGGTGCGAAGGATGGCTACACCTTC

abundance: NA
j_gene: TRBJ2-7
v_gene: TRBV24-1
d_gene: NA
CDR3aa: CATSDGPPRVAEQYF
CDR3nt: TGTGCCACCAGTGATGGGCCGCCTCGGGTGGCCGAGCAGTACTTC

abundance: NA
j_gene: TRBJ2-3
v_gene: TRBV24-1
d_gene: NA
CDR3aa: CATESASTDTQYF
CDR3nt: TGTGCCACAGAGTCCGCTAGCACAGATACGCAGTATTTT

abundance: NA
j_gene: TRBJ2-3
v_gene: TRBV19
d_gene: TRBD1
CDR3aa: CATNRGTADTQYF
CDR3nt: TGTGCCACAAACAGGGGTACCGCAGATACGCAGTATTTT

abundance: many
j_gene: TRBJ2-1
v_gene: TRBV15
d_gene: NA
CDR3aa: CATSREGKINNEQFF
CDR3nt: TGTGCCACCAGCAGAGAGGGAAAGATCAACAATGAGCAGTTCTTC

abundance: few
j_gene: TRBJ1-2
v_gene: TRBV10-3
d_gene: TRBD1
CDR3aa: CAIRPQQGRENGYTF
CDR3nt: TGTGCCATCAGACCTCAACAGGGGAGGGAGAATGGCTACACCTTC

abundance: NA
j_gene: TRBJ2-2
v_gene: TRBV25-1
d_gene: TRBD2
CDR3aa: CASSGTTGGSGTGELFF
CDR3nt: TGTGCCAGCAGTGGCACTACGGGGGGTTCGGGCACCGGGGAGCTGTTTTTT

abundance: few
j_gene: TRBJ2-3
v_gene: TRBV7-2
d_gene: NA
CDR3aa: CASTPYSFTDTQYF
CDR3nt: TGTGCCAGCACCCCTTACAGCTTTACAGATACGCAGTATTTT

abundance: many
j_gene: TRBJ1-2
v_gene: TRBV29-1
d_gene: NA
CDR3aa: CSVEEWGSNNYGYTF
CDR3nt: TGCAGCGTTGAAGAATGGGGCAGTAACAACTATGGCTACACCTTC

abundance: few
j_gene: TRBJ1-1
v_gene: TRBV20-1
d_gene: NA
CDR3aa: CSAREQPRNTEAFF
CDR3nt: TGCAGTGCTAGAGAACAACCACGGAACACTGAAGCTTTCTTT

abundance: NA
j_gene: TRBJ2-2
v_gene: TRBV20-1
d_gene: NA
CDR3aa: CSANGQGGTGELFF
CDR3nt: TGCAGTGCTAACGGGCAGGGGGGGACCGGGGAGCTGTTTTTT

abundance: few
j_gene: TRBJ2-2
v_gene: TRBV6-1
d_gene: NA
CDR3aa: CATHLERGTGELFF
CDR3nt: TGTGCCACCCACCTCGAAAGGGGAACCGGGGAGCTGTTTTTT

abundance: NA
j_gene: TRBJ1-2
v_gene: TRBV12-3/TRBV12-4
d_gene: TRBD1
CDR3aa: CASQGDAIMSGYTF
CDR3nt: TGTGCCAGCCAGGGGGACGCGATAATGAGTGGCTACACCTTC

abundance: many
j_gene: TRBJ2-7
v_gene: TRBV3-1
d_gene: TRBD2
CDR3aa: CASSQDLRLAGNEQYF
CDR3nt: TGTGCCAGCAGCCAAGATCTGAGACTAGCGGGAAACGAGCAGTACTTC

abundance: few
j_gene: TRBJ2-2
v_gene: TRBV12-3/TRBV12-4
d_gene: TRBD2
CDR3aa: CANGRSELFF
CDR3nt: TGTGCCAACGGGAGGTCGGAGCTGTTTTTT

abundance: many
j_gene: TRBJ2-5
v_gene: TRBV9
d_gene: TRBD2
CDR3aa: CASSGLAGGHQETQYF
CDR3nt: TGTGCCAGCAGTGGACTAGCGGGAGGACACCAAGAGACCCAGTACTTC

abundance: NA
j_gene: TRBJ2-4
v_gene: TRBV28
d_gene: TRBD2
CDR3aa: CASSLPSGGKNIQYF
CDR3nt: TGTGCCAGCAGTTTACCTAGCGGGGGCAAAAACATTCAGTACTTC

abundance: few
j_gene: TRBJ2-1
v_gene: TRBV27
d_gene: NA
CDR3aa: CASCLGAPGVYNEQFF
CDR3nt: TGTGCCAGCTGTCTCGGGGCTCCAGGGGTTTACAATGAGCAGTTCTTC

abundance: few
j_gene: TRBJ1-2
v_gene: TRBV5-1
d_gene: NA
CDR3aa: CASSPLGSGNYGYTF
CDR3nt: TGCGCCAGCAGCCCTCTCGGCTCCGGGAACTATGGCTACACCTTC

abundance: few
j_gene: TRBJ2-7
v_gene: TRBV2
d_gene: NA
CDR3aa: CASRPWGYEQYF
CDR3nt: TGTGCCAGCAGGCCCTGGGGCTACGAGCAGTACTTC

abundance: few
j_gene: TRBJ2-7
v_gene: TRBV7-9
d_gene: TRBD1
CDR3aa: CASSRGTGGSEQYF
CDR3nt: TGTGCCAGCAGCAGAGGGACAGGGGGTTCCGAGCAGTACTTC

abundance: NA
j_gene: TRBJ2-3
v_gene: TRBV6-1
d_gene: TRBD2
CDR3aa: CASSVAGEGTDTQYF
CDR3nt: TGTGCCAGCAGTGTAGCGGGAGAGGGCACAGATACGCAGTATTTT

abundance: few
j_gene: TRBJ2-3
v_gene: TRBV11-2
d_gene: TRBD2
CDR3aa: CASSSIKTSGRAVADTQYF
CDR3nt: TGTGCCAGCAGCTCGATTAAGACCAGCGGGAGGGCCGTTGCAGATACGCAGTATTTT

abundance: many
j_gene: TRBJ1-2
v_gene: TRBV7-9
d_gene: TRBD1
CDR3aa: CASSTTGNYGYTF
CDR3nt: TGTGCCAGCAGCACGACAGGGAACTATGGCTACACCTTC

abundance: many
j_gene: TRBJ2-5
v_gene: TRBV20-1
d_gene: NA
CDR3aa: CSARGLGETQYF
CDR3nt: TGCAGTGCTAGGGGGCTCGGTGAGACCCAGTACTTC

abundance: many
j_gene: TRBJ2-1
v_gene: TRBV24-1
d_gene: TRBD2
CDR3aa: CATSDPGLAGDNEQFF
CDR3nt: TGTGCCACCAGTGATCCGGGACTAGCGGGAGATAATGAGCAGTTCTTC

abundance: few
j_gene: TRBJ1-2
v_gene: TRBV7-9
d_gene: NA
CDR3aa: CASSHLRGNGGYTF
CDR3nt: TGTGCCAGCAGCCATTTGAGGGGGAACGGAGGCTACACCTTC

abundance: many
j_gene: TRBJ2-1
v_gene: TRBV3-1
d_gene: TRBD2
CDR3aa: CASSQTLESGIYNEQFF
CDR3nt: TGTGCCAGCAGCCAAACCCTTGAGAGCGGGATCTACAATGAGCAGTTCTTC

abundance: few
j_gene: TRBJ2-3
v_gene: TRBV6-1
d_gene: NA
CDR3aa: CASTPRDTQYF
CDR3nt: TGTGCCAGCACCCCTCGGGATACGCAGTATTTT

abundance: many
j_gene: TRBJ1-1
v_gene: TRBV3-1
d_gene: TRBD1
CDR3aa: CASSQVGTGGREAFF
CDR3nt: TGTGCCAGCAGCCAAGTTGGGACAGGGGGAAGAGAAGCTTTCTTT

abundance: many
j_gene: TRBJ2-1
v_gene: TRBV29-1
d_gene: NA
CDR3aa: CSHKGGGSSYNEQFF
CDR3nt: TGCAGCCACAAGGGGGGCGGGAGCTCCTACAATGAGCAGTTCTTC

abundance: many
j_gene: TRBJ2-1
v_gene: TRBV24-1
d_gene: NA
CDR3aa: CATRGKRNNEQFF
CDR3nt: TGTGCCACCAGGGGTAAGCGGAACAATGAGCAGTTCTTC

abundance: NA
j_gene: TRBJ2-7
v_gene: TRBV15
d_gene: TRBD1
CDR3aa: CATRQGGDYEQYF
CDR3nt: TGTGCCACCCGACAGGGGGGCGATTACGAGCAGTACTTC

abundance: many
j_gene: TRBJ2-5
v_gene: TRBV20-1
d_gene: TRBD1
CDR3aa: CSAQTGGQETQYF
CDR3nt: TGCAGTGCCCAAACAGGGGGGCAAGAGACCCAGTACTTC

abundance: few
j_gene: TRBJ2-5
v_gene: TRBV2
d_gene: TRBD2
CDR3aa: CASSVPSGGEETQYF
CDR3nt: TGTGCCAGCAGTGTGCCTAGCGGGGGGGAAGAGACCCAGTACTTC

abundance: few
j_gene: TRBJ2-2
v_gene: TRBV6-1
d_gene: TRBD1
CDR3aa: CASSVMDRDTGELFF
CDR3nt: TGTGCCAGCAGTGTAATGGACAGGGACACCGGGGAGCTGTTTTTT

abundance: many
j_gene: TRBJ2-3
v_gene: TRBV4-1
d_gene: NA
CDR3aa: CASSQEGLAPEKDTQYF
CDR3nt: TGCGCCAGCAGCCAAGAAGGTCTGGCTCCCGAGAAAGATACGCAGTATTTT

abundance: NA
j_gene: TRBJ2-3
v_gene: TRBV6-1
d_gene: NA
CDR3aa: CASSEVGEWQYSTDTQYF
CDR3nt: TGTGCCAGCAGTGAAGTTGGGGAGTGGCAGTATAGCACAGATACGCAGTATTTT

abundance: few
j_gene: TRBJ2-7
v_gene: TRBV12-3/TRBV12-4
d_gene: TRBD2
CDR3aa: CASTLPLAGGPSYEQYF
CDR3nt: TGTGCCAGCACCCTTCCCCTAGCGGGAGGGCCCTCCTACGAGCAGTACTTC